This is a list of T cell receptor beta chains from one sample in a study of T cells in Graves' hyperthyroidism and ophthalmopathy. One entry per CDR3 protein, called by TCRdb with MiXCR from the multiplex PCR reads. The sample has 600,000 or so distinct CDR3 sequences, about 14% seen once. Sequencing was performed on blood. The receptors here all came from a woman in her fifties or sixties with Graves' ophthalmopathy. Both conserved end residues are part of each CDR3. The D gene is left open where the match is weak. Where a row states a size, it is once, few, many or the class of an expanded clone; other rows omit it.

v_call: TRBV18
j_call: TRBJ2-3
cdr3_length: 16
d_call: TRBD2
clone_size: -
cdr3_aa: CASSPPTSGSRDTQYF
cdr3_nt: TGTGCCAGCTCACCCCCTACTAGCGGGAGTAGGGATACGCAGTATTTT

v_call: TRBV10-3
j_call: TRBJ2-2
cdr3_length: 17
d_call: -
clone_size: few
cdr3_aa: CAISARGIASGTGELFF
cdr3_nt: TGTGCCATCAGTGCCCGTGGTATAGCCTCGGGCACCGGGGAGCTGTTTTTT

v_call: TRBV4-1
j_call: TRBJ2-3
cdr3_length: 16
d_call: -
clone_size: few
cdr3_aa: CASSQDRGSSTDTQYF
cdr3_nt: TGCGCCAGCAGCCAAGACAGGGGATCTAGCACAGATACGCAGTATTTT

v_call: TRBV6-2/TRBV6-3
j_call: TRBJ2-3
cdr3_length: 12
d_call: -
clone_size: many
cdr3_aa: CASRFDTDTQYF
cdr3_nt: TGTGCCAGCAGGTTCGACACAGATACGCAGTATTTT

v_call: TRBV28
j_call: TRBJ1-5
cdr3_length: 13
d_call: -
clone_size: few
cdr3_aa: CASSLSGMQPQHF
cdr3_nt: TGTGCCAGCAGTTTATCCGGGATGCAGCCCCAGCATTTT

v_call: TRBV7-9
j_call: TRBJ2-7
cdr3_length: 15
d_call: -
clone_size: many
cdr3_aa: CASSLVGLSSYEQYF
cdr3_nt: TGTGCCAGCAGCTTAGTTGGACTCAGCTCCTACGAGCAGTACTTC

v_call: TRBV18
j_call: TRBJ1-2
cdr3_length: 14
d_call: -
clone_size: many
cdr3_aa: CASSPKSRDYGYTF
cdr3_nt: TGTGCCAGCTCACCCAAATCTCGAGACTATGGCTACACCTTC

v_call: TRBV7-3
j_call: TRBJ2-3
cdr3_length: 16
d_call: TRBD2
clone_size: few
cdr3_aa: CASSWGLVGTTDTQYF
cdr3_nt: TGTGCCAGCAGCTGGGGACTAGTGGGTACCACAGATACGCAGTATTTT

v_call: TRBV12-3/TRBV12-4
j_call: TRBJ1-1
cdr3_length: 14
d_call: -
clone_size: many
cdr3_aa: CASSSGTPNTEAFF
cdr3_nt: TGTGCCAGCAGTTCCGGGACTCCGAACACTGAAGCTTTCTTT

v_call: TRBV4-3
j_call: TRBJ1-1
cdr3_length: 16
d_call: TRBD1
clone_size: few
cdr3_aa: CASSHHWTGERTEAFF
cdr3_nt: TGCGCCAGCAGCCATCACTGGACAGGGGAAAGGACTGAAGCTTTCTTT

v_call: TRBV6-1
j_call: TRBJ1-2
cdr3_length: 15
d_call: -
clone_size: many
cdr3_aa: CASSLSVEGDYGYTF
cdr3_nt: TGTGCCAGCAGTTTGTCAGTGGAGGGGGACTATGGCTACACCTTC

v_call: TRBV28
j_call: TRBJ2-1
cdr3_length: 14
d_call: TRBD2
clone_size: -
cdr3_aa: CASSSLAGNNEQFF
cdr3_nt: TGTGCCAGCAGTTCCCTAGCGGGGAACAATGAGCAGTTCTTC

v_call: TRBV5-1
j_call: TRBJ2-7
cdr3_length: 16
d_call: -
clone_size: many
cdr3_aa: CASSLGDRMGNYEQYF
cdr3_nt: TGCGCCAGCAGCTTGGGGGACCGGATGGGAAATTACGAGCAGTACTTC

v_call: TRBV19
j_call: TRBJ2-1
cdr3_length: 14
d_call: TRBD2
clone_size: -
cdr3_aa: CASGPGLGYNEQFF
cdr3_nt: TGTGCCAGTGGACCGGGACTAGGTTACAATGAGCAGTTCTTC

v_call: TRBV13
j_call: TRBJ1-2
cdr3_length: 15
d_call: TRBD1
clone_size: few
cdr3_aa: CASSPGGEGAYGYTF
cdr3_nt: TGTGCCAGCAGCCCGGGGGGGGAGGGGGCTTATGGCTACACCTTC

v_call: TRBV7-9
j_call: TRBJ1-1
cdr3_length: 14
d_call: TRBD1
clone_size: many
cdr3_aa: CASNDRATNTEAFF
cdr3_nt: TGTGCCAGCAACGACAGGGCTACGAACACTGAAGCTTTCTTT

v_call: TRBV5-4
j_call: TRBJ2-3
cdr3_length: 14
d_call: -
clone_size: many
cdr3_aa: CASSTGLGTDTQYF
cdr3_nt: TGTGCCAGCAGCACCGGACTGGGCACAGATACGCAGTATTTT

v_call: TRBV6-1
j_call: TRBJ2-2
cdr3_length: 11
d_call: -
clone_size: few
cdr3_aa: CASWLPLKLFF
cdr3_nt: TGTGCCAGCTGGCTACCCCTCAAGCTGTTTTTT

v_call: TRBV19
j_call: TRBJ1-5
cdr3_length: 14
d_call: -
clone_size: -
cdr3_aa: CASRGSYSNQPQHF
cdr3_nt: TGTGCCAGTAGAGGGAGTTATAGCAATCAGCCCCAGCATTTT

v_call: TRBV4-2
j_call: TRBJ2-1
cdr3_length: 16
d_call: TRBD2
clone_size: -
cdr3_aa: CASSQGLAQVDNEQFF
cdr3_nt: TGTGCCAGCAGCCAAGGACTAGCGCAAGTTGACAATGAGCAGTTCTTC

v_call: TRBV12-3/TRBV12-4
j_call: TRBJ2-1
cdr3_length: 12
d_call: TRBD2
clone_size: -
cdr3_aa: CASSISGREQFF
cdr3_nt: TGTGCCAGCAGTATTAGCGGGAGGGAACAGTTCTTC

v_call: TRBV6-2/TRBV6-3
j_call: TRBJ2-3
cdr3_length: 12
d_call: -
clone_size: many
cdr3_aa: CASSTRTDTQYF
cdr3_nt: TGTGCCAGCAGTACGCGAACAGATACGCAGTATTTT

v_call: TRBV5-6
j_call: TRBJ1-2
cdr3_length: 15
d_call: -
clone_size: -
cdr3_aa: CASSQEVVLGDGYTF
cdr3_nt: TGTGCCAGCAGCCAAGAAGTGGTCCTGGGGGATGGCTACACCTTC

v_call: TRBV2
j_call: TRBJ2-1
cdr3_length: 18
d_call: -
clone_size: many
cdr3_aa: CASSEKGGEGDLYNEQFF
cdr3_nt: TGTGCCAGCAGTGAAAAGGGGGGAGAGGGGGACCTATACAATGAGCAGTTCTTC

v_call: TRBV4-1
j_call: TRBJ2-7
cdr3_length: 15
d_call: -
clone_size: few
cdr3_aa: CASSQDGESSYEQYF
cdr3_nt: TGCGCCAGCAGCCAAGATGGGGAAAGCTCCTACGAGCAGTACTTC

v_call: TRBV9
j_call: TRBJ2-7
cdr3_length: 15
d_call: -
clone_size: few
cdr3_aa: CASSVGQQTGYEQYF
cdr3_nt: TGTGCCAGCAGCGTAGGTCAGCAAACCGGCTACGAGCAGTACTTC

v_call: TRBV28
j_call: TRBJ1-5
cdr3_length: 15
d_call: -
clone_size: many
cdr3_aa: CASTTGSGGNQPQHF
cdr3_nt: TGTGCCAGCACCACCGGGTCGGGGGGCAATCAGCCCCAGCATTTT

v_call: TRBV27
j_call: TRBJ2-1
cdr3_length: 12
d_call: -
clone_size: many
cdr3_aa: CASSWSANEQFF
cdr3_nt: TGTGCCAGCAGTTGGTCCGCTAATGAGCAGTTCTTC

v_call: TRBV6-1
j_call: TRBJ2-1
cdr3_length: 15
d_call: -
clone_size: many
cdr3_aa: CASVTAENPYNEQFF
cdr3_nt: TGTGCCAGCGTCACAGCGGAGAACCCCTACAATGAGCAGTTCTTC

v_call: TRBV7-2
j_call: TRBJ1-4
cdr3_length: 14
d_call: -
clone_size: many
cdr3_aa: CASSLGLANEKLFF
cdr3_nt: TGTGCCAGCAGCTTAGGTCTTGCGAATGAAAAACTGTTTTTT

v_call: TRBV7-2
j_call: TRBJ2-3
cdr3_length: 17
d_call: TRBD2
clone_size: few
cdr3_aa: CASSLGASGTPPDTQYF
cdr3_nt: TGTGCCAGCAGCTTGGGTGCTAGCGGGACTCCACCGGATACGCAGTATTTT

v_call: TRBV3-1
j_call: TRBJ2-1
cdr3_length: 14
d_call: -
clone_size: many
cdr3_aa: CASSDGVAYNEQFF
cdr3_nt: TGTGCCAGCAGCGATGGTGTAGCTTACAATGAGCAGTTCTTC

v_call: TRBV20-1
j_call: TRBJ1-2
cdr3_length: 14
d_call: -
clone_size: once
cdr3_aa: CSASTRAGSYGYTF
cdr3_nt: TGCAGTGCTAGTACGAGAGCAGGTTCCTATGGCTACACCTTC

v_call: TRBV18
j_call: TRBJ1-6
cdr3_length: 14
d_call: TRBD1
clone_size: -
cdr3_aa: CASSPGQGFTPLHF
cdr3_nt: TGTGCCAGCTCACCGGGACAGGGTTTTACACCCCTCCACTTT

v_call: TRBV7-9
j_call: TRBJ2-1
cdr3_length: 15
d_call: TRBD1
clone_size: -
cdr3_aa: CASSLGTGTNNEQFF
cdr3_nt: TGTGCCAGCAGCCTCGGGACAGGGACTAACAATGAGCAGTTCTTC

v_call: TRBV11-2
j_call: TRBJ1-1
cdr3_length: 16
d_call: -
clone_size: many
cdr3_aa: CASSPRRGSMNTEAFF
cdr3_nt: TGTGCCAGCAGCCCCCGAAGAGGCAGCATGAACACTGAAGCTTTCTTT

v_call: TRBV30
j_call: TRBJ2-3
cdr3_length: 15
d_call: TRBD1
clone_size: many
cdr3_aa: CAWSVETGASGTQYF
cdr3_nt: TGTGCCTGGAGTGTTGAGACAGGGGCAAGTGGTACGCAGTATTTT

v_call: TRBV20-1
j_call: TRBJ1-2
cdr3_length: 12
d_call: -
clone_size: few
cdr3_aa: CSASDRFGGYTF
cdr3_nt: TGCAGTGCCTCCGATCGATTCGGTGGCTACACCTTC

v_call: TRBV5-1
j_call: TRBJ2-7
cdr3_length: 14
d_call: TRBD1
clone_size: many
cdr3_aa: CASSMGQGAYEQYF
cdr3_nt: TGCGCCAGCAGCATGGGACAGGGGGCGTACGAGCAGTACTTC

v_call: TRBV6-2/TRBV6-3
j_call: TRBJ1-1
cdr3_length: 14
d_call: -
clone_size: -
cdr3_aa: CASSRQRGNTEAFF
cdr3_nt: TGTGCCAGCAGTCGCCAACGGGGGAACACTGAAGCTTTCTTT

v_call: TRBV18
j_call: TRBJ2-3
cdr3_length: 15
d_call: -
clone_size: few
cdr3_aa: CASSPTRGVTDTQYF
cdr3_nt: TGTGCCAGCTCACCCACCAGGGGTGTCACAGATACGCAGTATTTT

v_call: TRBV12-3/TRBV12-4
j_call: TRBJ2-1
cdr3_length: 13
d_call: -
clone_size: many
cdr3_aa: CASSLRVGNEQFF
cdr3_nt: TGTGCCAGCAGTTTAAGGGTGGGAAATGAGCAGTTCTTC

v_call: TRBV2
j_call: TRBJ1-1
cdr3_length: 12
d_call: TRBD1
clone_size: few
cdr3_aa: CASSEAAQGGFF
cdr3_nt: TGTGCCAGCAGTGAAGCGGCCCAGGGGGGGTTCTTT

v_call: TRBV6-9
j_call: TRBJ2-2
cdr3_length: 13
d_call: -
clone_size: few
cdr3_aa: CASSYASTGELFF
cdr3_nt: TGTGCCAGCAGTTACGCTTCTACCGGGGAGCTGTTTTTT

v_call: TRBV2
j_call: TRBJ2-6
cdr3_length: 14
d_call: -
clone_size: many
cdr3_aa: CASSGSSGANVLTF
cdr3_nt: TGTGCCAGCAGTGGGTCTTCTGGGGCCAACGTCCTGACTTTC

v_call: TRBV2
j_call: TRBJ1-2
cdr3_length: 12
d_call: TRBD1
clone_size: -
cdr3_aa: CASQGDRGGYTF
cdr3_nt: TGTGCCAGCCAAGGAGACAGGGGTGGCTACACCTTC

v_call: TRBV5-5
j_call: TRBJ1-2
cdr3_length: 16
d_call: -
clone_size: -
cdr3_aa: CASSPTAGSYSYGYTF
cdr3_nt: TGTGCCAGCAGCCCCACGGCGGGGAGCTACTCATATGGCTACACCTTC

v_call: TRBV7-9
j_call: TRBJ2-2
cdr3_length: 13
d_call: -
clone_size: many
cdr3_aa: CASSFLVTGELFF
cdr3_nt: TGTGCCAGCAGCTTTCTAGTGACCGGGGAGCTGTTTTTT

v_call: TRBV7-2
j_call: TRBJ2-1
cdr3_length: 17
d_call: -
clone_size: many
cdr3_aa: CASSLAGSSATDNEQFF
cdr3_nt: TGTGCCAGCAGCTTAGCCGGGAGTAGCGCGACAGACAATGAGCAGTTCTTC